Included here is one T cell receptor beta chain sequence, with context. These data come from a study of blood T cell repertoires in COVID-19. Turning to the study itself: The United States, Italy and Spain supplied acute and convalescent COVID-19 samples. From T cells, B-cell-depleted T cells, or PBMCs came the material, which was cDNA or gDNA.

Original data processing: Amplifying reference gene primers gave estimates of nucleated cell counts. The assay was immunoSEQ multiplex PCR, and TCRdb's table has in-frame clones only and misses some. V, J and clone size derive from that table, while D and trimming were established from the DNA sequence. This sample has about 200,000 clones, with roughly 86% found just once. The CDR3 has 15 amino acids. Germline values: CDR1 SGHRS, CDR2 YFSETQ. V was pared by 5 bases and J by 0 bases, with 11 bases between. The TCR comes from a woman between 50 and 59 years old with COVID-19, enrolled during active disease. The chain has TRBV5-1 and TRBJ1-4, with D perhaps matching TRBD1 (5 bases). The specimen was peripheral blood. This CDR3 reads CASRFGGSTNEKLFF. CDR3 sequence (DNA): TGCGCCAGCAGGTTTGGGGGGTCAACTAATGAAAAACTGTTTTTT.